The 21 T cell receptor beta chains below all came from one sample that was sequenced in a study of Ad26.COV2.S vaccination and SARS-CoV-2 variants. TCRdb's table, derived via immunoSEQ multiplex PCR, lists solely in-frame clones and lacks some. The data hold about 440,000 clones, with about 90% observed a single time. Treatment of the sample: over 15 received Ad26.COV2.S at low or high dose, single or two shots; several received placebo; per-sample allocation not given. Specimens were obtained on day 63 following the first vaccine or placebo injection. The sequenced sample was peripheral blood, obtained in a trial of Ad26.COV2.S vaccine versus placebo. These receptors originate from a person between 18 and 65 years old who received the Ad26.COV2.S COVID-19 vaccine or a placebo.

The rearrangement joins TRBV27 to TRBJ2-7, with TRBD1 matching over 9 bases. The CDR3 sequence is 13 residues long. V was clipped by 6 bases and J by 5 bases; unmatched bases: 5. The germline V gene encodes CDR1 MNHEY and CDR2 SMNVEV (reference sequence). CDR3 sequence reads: CASRGTGRNEQYF. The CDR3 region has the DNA TGTGCCAGCAGGGGGACAGGGCGTAACGAGCAGTACTTC.

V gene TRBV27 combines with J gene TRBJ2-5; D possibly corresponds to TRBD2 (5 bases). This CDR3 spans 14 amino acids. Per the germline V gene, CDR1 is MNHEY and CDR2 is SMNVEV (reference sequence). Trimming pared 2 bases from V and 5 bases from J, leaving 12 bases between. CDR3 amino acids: CASSLAGLGETQYF. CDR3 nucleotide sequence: TGTGCCAGCAGTTTAGCAGGACTCGGGGAGACCCAGTACTTC.

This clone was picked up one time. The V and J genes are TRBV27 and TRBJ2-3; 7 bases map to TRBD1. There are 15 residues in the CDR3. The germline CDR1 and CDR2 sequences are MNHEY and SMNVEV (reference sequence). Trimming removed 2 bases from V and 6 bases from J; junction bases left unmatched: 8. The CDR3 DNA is TGTGCCAGCAGTTTACGGCCAGGGGGAACGGATACGCAGTATTTT. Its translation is CASSLRPGGTDTQYF.

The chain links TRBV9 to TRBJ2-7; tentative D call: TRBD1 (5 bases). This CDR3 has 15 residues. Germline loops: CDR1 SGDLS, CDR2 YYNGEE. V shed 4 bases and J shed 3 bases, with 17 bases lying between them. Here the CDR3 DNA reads TGTGCCAGCAGCCCCGGGCAGGGCTATCACTACGAGCAGTACTTC. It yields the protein CASSPGQGYHYEQYF.

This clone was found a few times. The CDR3 DNA follows: TGTGCCAGCAGTGGGGCATCTATCGCAGACACCATATATTTT. It codes for CASSGASIADTIYF. J is TRBJ1-3 and V is TRBV2; no clear D gene. Germline-derived CDR1 and CDR2 are SNHLY and FYNNEI. The CDR3 loop spans 14 amino acids. V was trimmed by 4 bases and J by 8 bases, leaving 15 bases between them.

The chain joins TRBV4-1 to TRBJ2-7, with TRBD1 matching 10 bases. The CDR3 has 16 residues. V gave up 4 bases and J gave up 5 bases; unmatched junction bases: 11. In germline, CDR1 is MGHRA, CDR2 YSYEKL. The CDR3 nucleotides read TGCGCCAGCAGCCGCCACGCGGGACAGGGGCAAAACGAGCAGTACTTC. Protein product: CASSRHAGQGQNEQYF.

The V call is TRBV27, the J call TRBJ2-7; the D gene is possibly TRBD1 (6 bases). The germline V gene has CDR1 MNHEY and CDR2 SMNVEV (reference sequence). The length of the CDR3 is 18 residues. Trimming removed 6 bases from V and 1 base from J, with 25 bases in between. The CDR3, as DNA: TGTGCCAGCAGCTCACACGGGACAAATAAACAGGAATCCTACGAGCAGTACTTC. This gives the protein CASSSHGTNKQESYEQYF.

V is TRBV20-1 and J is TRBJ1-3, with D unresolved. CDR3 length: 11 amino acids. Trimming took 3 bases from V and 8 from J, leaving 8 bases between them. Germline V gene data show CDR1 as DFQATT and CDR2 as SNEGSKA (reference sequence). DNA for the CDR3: TGCAGTGCTAGGAGGGTGGACACCATATATTTT. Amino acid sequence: CSARRVDTIYF.

CDR3 coding DNA: TGTGCCAGCTCACCGGGACTAGGGTACGAGCAGTACTTC. Translating gives CASSPGLGYEQYF. The rearrangement joins TRBV18 to TRBJ2-7; 8 positions agree with TRBD2. CDR1 is KGHSH, CDR2 LQKENI, per germline. CDR3 length: 13 residues. The ends lost 3 bases at V and 4 bases at J; junction bases unmatched: 2.

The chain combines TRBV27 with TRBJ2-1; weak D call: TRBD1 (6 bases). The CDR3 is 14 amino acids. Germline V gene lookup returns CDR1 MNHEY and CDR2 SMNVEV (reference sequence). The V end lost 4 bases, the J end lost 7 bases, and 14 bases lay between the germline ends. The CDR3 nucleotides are TGTGCCAGCAGTTCGGGACAAGTAGTAAATGAGCAGTTCTTC. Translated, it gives CASSSGQVVNEQFF.

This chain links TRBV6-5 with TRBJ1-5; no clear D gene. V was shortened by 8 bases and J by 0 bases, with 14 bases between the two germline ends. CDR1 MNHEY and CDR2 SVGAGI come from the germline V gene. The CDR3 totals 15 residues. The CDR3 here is CASVEGPYSNQPQHF. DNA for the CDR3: TGTGCCAGCGTAGAAGGGCCTTATAGCAATCAGCCCCAGCATTTT.

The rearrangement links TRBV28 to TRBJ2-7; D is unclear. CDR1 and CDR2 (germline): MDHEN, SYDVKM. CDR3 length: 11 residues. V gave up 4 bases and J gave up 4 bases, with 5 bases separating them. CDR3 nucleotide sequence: TGTGCCAGCAGTTATGGGTACGAGCAGTACTTC. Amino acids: CASSYGYEQYF.

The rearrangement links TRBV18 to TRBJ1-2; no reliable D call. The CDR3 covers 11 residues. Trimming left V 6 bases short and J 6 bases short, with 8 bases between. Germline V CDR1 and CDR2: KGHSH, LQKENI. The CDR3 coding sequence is TGTGCCAGCTCTGACGGAGATGGCTACACCTTC. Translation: CASSDGDGYTF.

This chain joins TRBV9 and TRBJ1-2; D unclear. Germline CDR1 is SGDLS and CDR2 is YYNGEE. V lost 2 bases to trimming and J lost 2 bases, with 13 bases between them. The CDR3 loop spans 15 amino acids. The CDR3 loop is CASSVYLAGNYGYTF. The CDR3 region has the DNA TGTGCCAGCAGCGTTTATCTAGCGGGGAACTATGGCTACACCTTC.

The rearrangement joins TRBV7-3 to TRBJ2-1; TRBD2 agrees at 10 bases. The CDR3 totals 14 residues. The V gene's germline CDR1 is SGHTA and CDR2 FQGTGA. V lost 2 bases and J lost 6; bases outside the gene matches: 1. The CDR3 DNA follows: TGTGCCAGCAGCTTACAGCGGGAGGGCAATGAGCAGTTCTTC. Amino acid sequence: CASSLQREGNEQFF.

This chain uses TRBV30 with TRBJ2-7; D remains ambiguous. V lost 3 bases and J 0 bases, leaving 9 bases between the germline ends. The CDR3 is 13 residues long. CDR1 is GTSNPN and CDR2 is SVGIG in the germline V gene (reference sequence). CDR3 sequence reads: CAWRGLPSYEQYF. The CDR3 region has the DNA TGTGCCTGGAGAGGTCTCCCCTCCTACGAGCAGTACTTC.

The CDR3 region is CASSQDYGTGLDQETQYF. The DNA for the CDR3 is TGTGCCAGCAGCCAAGATTACGGGACAGGGCTGGACCAAGAGACCCAGTACTTC. The genes are TRBV3-1 (or the pseudogene TRBV3-2) and TRBJ2-5; 9 bases agree with TRBD1. Germline V CDR1 and CDR2: LGHDT, YNNKEL (reference sequence). This CDR3 contains 18 residues. The J segment lost 0 bases and the V segment lost 0 bases, leaving 8 bases of the junction unmatched.

CDR3 sequence reads: CASSSRDREQETQYF. CDR3 coding DNA: TGTGCCAGCAGCTCCCGGGACAGGGAACAAGAGACCCAGTACTTC. This chain uses TRBV7-9 with TRBJ2-5; the match to TRBD1 covers 9 bases. This CDR3 spans 15 amino acids. Germline CDR1 SEHNR, CDR2 FQNEAQ (reference sequence). Trimming removed 4 bases from V and 2 bases from J; junction bases left unmatched: 5.

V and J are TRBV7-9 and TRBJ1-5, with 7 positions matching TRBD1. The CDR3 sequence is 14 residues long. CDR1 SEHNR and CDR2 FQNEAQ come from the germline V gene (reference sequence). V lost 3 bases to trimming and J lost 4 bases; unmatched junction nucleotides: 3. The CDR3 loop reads CASSFGTDNQPQHF. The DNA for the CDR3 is TGTGCCAGCAGCTTCGGGACAGATAATCAGCCCCAGCATTTT.

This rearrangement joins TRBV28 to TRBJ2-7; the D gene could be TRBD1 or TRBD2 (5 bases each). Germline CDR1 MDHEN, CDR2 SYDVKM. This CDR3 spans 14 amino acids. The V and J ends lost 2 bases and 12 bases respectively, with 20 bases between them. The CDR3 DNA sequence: TGTGCCAGCAGTTTAGAATCCCGGGACGATGTTTCGTACTTC. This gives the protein CASSLESRDDVSYF. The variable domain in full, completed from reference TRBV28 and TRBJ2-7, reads DVKVTQSSRYLVKRTGEKVFLECVQDMDHENMFWYRQDPGLGLRLIYFSYDVKMKEKGDIPEGYSVSREKKERFSLILESASTNQTSMYLCASSLESRDDVSYFGPGTRLTVT.

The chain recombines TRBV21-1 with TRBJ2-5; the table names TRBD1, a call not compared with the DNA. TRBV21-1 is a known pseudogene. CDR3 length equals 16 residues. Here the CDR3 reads CASSKGRDSTQETQYF. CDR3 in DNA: TGTGCCAGCAGCAAAGGCCGGGACAGCACACAAGAGACCCAGTACTTC.